This T cell receptor (beta chain) was identified during a study of CD8+ T cells in alopecia areata (dated by TCRdb to the late 2010s). Describing the broader study: The study used high-throughput TCRbeta sequencing to examine T cell clonal expansion in alopecia areata, in both the C3H/HeJ mouse model and human patients. In humans, TCRbeta sequencing was performed on scalp tissue and on sorted CD4+ and CD8+ peripheral blood T cells from healthy controls and from patients with patchy or totalis/universalis alopecia areata. Clonality in the scalp was compared among normal scalp (n=4), patchy alopecia areata scalp (n=8), and alopecia totalis/universalis scalp (n=8). RNA came from the PAXgene miRNA kit for fixed scalp, the miRNeasy kit for PBMCs, and the RNeasy kit for mouse skin. TCRbeta CDR3 regions were amplified by immunoSEQ multiplex PCR with 35 Vbeta forward and 13 Jbeta reverse primers.

The CDR3 spans 15 residues, from the cysteine through the phenylalanine. The kept DNA is CDR3 alone, 45 bases in frame from the first base. V and J lose 2 bases and 8 bases, and a span of 13 bases separates them. The germline V gene encodes CDR1 ENHRY and CDR2 SYGVKD. A remark on this clone: This receptor's antigen is unknown. No base qualities exist here, and no much larger clone lies one base off it.

PBMCs were isolated by density centrifugation and stained for CD3, CD4 and CD8, after which CD4+ and CD8+ T cells were sorted on a FACSAria. Scalp biopsies and blood samples were provided by unaffected controls. The library was prepared using the immunoSEQ multiplex PCR assay. To provide template for TCR sequencing, every sample had RNA extracted and reverse transcribed into cDNA. SuperScript III was used to make first-strand cDNA, primed with a 2:1 mix of oligo-dT and random hexamers. A synthetic immune receptor repertoire was used to gauge amplification bias, and whatever bias remained was removed computationally. On the authors' methods: Raw reads were preprocessed for error removal, and CDR3 was defined according to IMGT conventions as running from the conserved cysteine to phenylalanine. Clonality was computed by normalizing Shannon entropy by log2 of the number of productive unique TCRs and subtracting the result from 1. Whether each scalp clone was CD4 or CD8 was inferred by checking scalp TCRbeta sequences against the CD4 and CD8 repertoires from sorted blood. This is the immuneACCESS table as TCRdb keeps it, with only in-frame sequences that have V and J called. A part of the clones is gone; compared with another copy, unresolved V genes explain less than half, and the rest is unexplained. The V and J calls and the clone size are those of that table, but D and trimming were determined from the DNA. Counted in this sample were about 200,000 clones; roughly 56% of them appeared once. Roughly 5% of the sample is held by the ten biggest clonotypes.

The paper's findings and limits, for the study overall: Scalp TCR repertoire analysis is complicated because resident alphabeta T cells in normal human skin are also sequenced, whereas mouse skin is dominated by gammadelta T cells. Shared TCR sequences between patients were less evident than in mice, which may be partly attributable to HLA diversity in the patient population. Compared with normal scalp, lesional scalp, particularly in alopecia totalis/universalis, had higher clonality and more expanded CD8+ clones, which suggests antigenic drive.

The material sequenced was CD8+ T cells sorted from blood. Recombination joined TRBV10-3 with TRBJ1-6; a confident D gene designation cannot be given. This receptor was identified in a human donor in good health. For the CDR3, the sequence is CAISEDNEFDSPLHF. The DNA is as follows: TGTGCCATCAGTGAGGACAATGAATTCGATTCACCCCTCCACTTT.